Listed below are T cell receptor beta chains from one sample, sequenced in a study of blood T cell repertoires in COVID-19. Method: immunoSEQ multiplex PCR; TCRdb's copy keeps in-frame clones and lacks some. Here the sample spans around 200,000 clones, less than 90% being singletons. The sequencing sample was made of PBMCs or T cells enriched from blood (not recorded which). The receptors originated from a woman between 45 and 65 years old in a cohort exposed to, infected with or recovered from COVID-19 (not recorded which). CDR3s include the opening cysteine and the closing phenylalanine or tryptophan. D genes are given only for firm matches.

J,V,D,CDR3
TRBJ2-7,TRBV7-2,TRBD1,CASSRPGTGYEQYF
TRBJ1-2,TRBV3-1/TRBV3-2,.,CASSQLEGYTF
TRBJ1-1,TRBV4-3,.,CASSQEGTIGEAFF
TRBJ2-3,TRBV5-1,TRBD1,CASSPPDGTADTQYF
TRBJ2-1,TRBV11-3,TRBD2,CASSLLAGSGEQFF
TRBJ1-6,TRBV18,TRBD1,CASSPGTGVSPLHF
TRBJ1-1,TRBV9,.,CASSPFEGAREAFF
TRBJ2-3,TRBV5-1,TRBD1,CASSPGQSTDTQYF
TRBJ2-2,TRBV12-5,.,CASGLYRASGELFF
TRBJ2-1,TRBV27,.,CASSTTQGPYIYNEQFF
TRBJ2-2,TRBV7-3,.,CASSRGQTTTGELFF
TRBJ1-1,TRBV5-6,.,CASRYRRGGWSEAFF
TRBJ2-3,TRBV3-1/TRBV3-2,.,CASSHLQGAGARDTQYF
TRBJ1-6,TRBV19,.,CASNPRASSYNSPLHF
TRBJ1-1,TRBV24-1,TRBD1,CATSNRGDTEAFF
TRBJ1-1,TRBV28,.,CASSLSYISNTEAFF
TRBJ1-3,TRBV7-3,.,CASSPTTGAGNTIYF
TRBJ1-6,TRBV19,TRBD1,CASNRGQTNSPLHF
TRBJ1-2,TRBV7-3,.,CASSPMGGRLRGYTF
TRBJ2-2,TRBV9,.,CASSVGETGELFF
TRBJ1-2,TRBV7-8,TRBD1,CASSLRAGGDYGYTF